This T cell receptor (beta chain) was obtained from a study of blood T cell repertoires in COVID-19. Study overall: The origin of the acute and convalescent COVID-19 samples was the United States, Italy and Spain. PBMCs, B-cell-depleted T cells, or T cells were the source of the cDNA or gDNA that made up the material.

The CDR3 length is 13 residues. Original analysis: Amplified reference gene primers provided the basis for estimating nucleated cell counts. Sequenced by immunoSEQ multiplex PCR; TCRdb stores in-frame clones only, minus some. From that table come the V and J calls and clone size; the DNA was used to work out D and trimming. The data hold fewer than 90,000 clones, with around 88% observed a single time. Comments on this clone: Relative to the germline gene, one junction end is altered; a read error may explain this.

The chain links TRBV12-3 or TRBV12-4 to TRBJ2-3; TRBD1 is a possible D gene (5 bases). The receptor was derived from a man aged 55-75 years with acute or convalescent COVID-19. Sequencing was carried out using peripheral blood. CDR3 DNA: TGTGCCAGCAGATTAGGGGCCACAGATACGCAGTATTTT. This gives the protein CASRLGATDTQYF.